This paragraph reports one T cell receptor (beta chain). A much larger clone sits a single nucleotide away, making a read error possible. The CDR3 has 12 residues. V was shortened by 6 bases and J by 5 bases, with 8 bases between the two germline ends. From germline, CDR1 is MNHEY and CDR2 SMNVEV (reference sequence). This record belongs to a study of blood T cells in healthy people across ages. For the second PCR, which ran for roughly 6 to 11 cycles, a sample-barcoded 5' primer and a J-beta primer mix were used. TCRdb re-derived calls from the 5' RACE reads in MiXCR, one entry per CDR3 protein. The sample holds roughly 800,000 distinct CDR3 sequences, roughly 60% seen once. Per sample, a minimum of 6 million PBMCs were isolated.

Sequencing was performed on blood. V usage is TRBV27 and J usage is TRBJ2-1; D unclear. This TCR was sampled from a man aged 25-40 years in good health. The CDR3 DNA reads TGTGCCAGCAGATACAATAACAATGAGCAGTTCTTC. Translating it yields CASRYNNNEQFF.